This TCR beta chain was recovered during a study of a mutant IDH1 vaccine in newly diagnosed glioma (dated by TCRdb to about 2021). Describing the broader study: Patients received eight vaccinations in weeks 1, 3, 5, 7, 11, 15, 19 and 23, corresponding to visits V03 through V10. In the chemotherapy-containing groups, vaccination started alongside temozolomide cycles, whereas in patients who had radiotherapy alone it started 4-6 weeks after radiotherapy. Of the 25 to 40 treated patients, roughly 62% were male and around 40% were female, and the mean age was approximately 40 years. Before enrollment, most patients had been given radiochemotherapy with temozolomide as standard therapy, while the rest had received either radiotherapy alone or temozolomide alone. Peripheral blood was drawn at six visits: V03 (baseline), V05, V07, V10, V12 and V13. For exploratory analyses, about 25 treated patients had longitudinal TCRB deep sequencing done wherever samples were available.

Overall study results and their limits: Changes in the top peripheral T cell clonotypes picked up by TCRB sequencing did not appear to be linked to pseudoprogression. Availability determined which PBMC samples were chosen for TCRB deep sequencing. Immune responses induced by the vaccine were seen in approximately 93% of patients across multiple MHC alleles. The authors stated that sample limitations prevented analyses of patient blood samples from being reproduced.

V is cut by 4 bases and J by 8 bases, and the space between the germline ends is 12 bases. The CDR3 runs 13 amino acids, cysteine and phenylalanine included. The CDR3 DNA has 39 bases and is translated from base 1. The germline V gene encodes CDR1 SGHNT and CDR2 YYREEE (reference sequence). Receptor libraries were prepared by the immunoSEQ multiplex PCR assay. Following the manufacturer's protocol, the hsTCRB Kit was used to amplify rearranged TCR beta chain sequences. TCRB libraries were sequenced on an Illumina MiSeq. The original methods were these. The proprietary platform of the kit vendor was used for demultiplexing, trimming and gene mapping. TCRdb took over this immuneACCESS table, retaining in-frame rearrangements with V and J assigned. Such tables are incomplete; in checked studies, under half of the missing clones stem from an unresolved V gene, and the remainder is unexplained. V and J calls and clone size follow that table, whereas D and trimming were derived from the DNA. The sample yields roughly 130,000 clones; 80% were counted once. The top ten clonotypes cover 5.5% of the sample.

With regard to this clone: The target of this receptor is not known. It has no much larger one-base neighbor in the sample; base qualities were not kept.

The sample's time point, from its label and the paper: week 11, during vaccination. Each vaccine dose was 300 ug of a 20-mer mutant IDH1 peptide in Montanide, given subcutaneously with topical imiquimod. All donors had newly diagnosed IDH1-mutant astrocytomas of WHO grade 3 or 4 that showed loss of nuclear ATRX. The samples were drawn from NOA16, a multicentre, single-arm, open-label phase I trial in Germany that tested a mutant IDH1 peptide vaccine in humans for the first time. Genomic DNA for TCRB sequencing was isolated from EDTA blood with the DNeasy Blood and Tissue Kit. The TCR sequence derives from a man aged 35 to 55 with glioma. Sequenced here: PBMCs, sampled from a glioma patient whose treatment included an IDH1 peptide vaccine. Recombination linked TRBV5-4 to TRBJ2-2, with the identity of the D gene unclear. The CDR3 loop reads CASSTDPAGELFF. The DNA reads TGTGCCAGCAGCACAGACCCGGCTGGGGAGCTGTTTTTT.